A selection of T cell receptor beta chains follows, all from one sample in a study of post-analysis software for immune sequencing data. In TCRdb, the PCR reads were re-called with MiXCR into one record per CDR3 protein. The table includes about 570,000 distinct CDR3 sequences, approximately 31% detected once. Source material: blood. The receptors come from a girl aged 2-17 years with multiple sclerosis. Each CDR3 is given with its conserved first and last residue. A D gene is named only where the DNA matches it firmly. The size entry is marked missing in some rows and otherwise reads once, few, many or a size class.

.	few	TRBJ2-6	TRBV6-5	TGTGCCAGCAGTTACCTTAGGCCAGGGCCGGGTACTGGGGCCAACGTCCTGACTTTC	CASSYLRPGPGTGANVLTF
.	few	TRBJ2-7	TRBV29-1	TGCAGCGTGGACAGCTCCTACGAGCAGTACTTC	CSVDSSYEQYF
TRBD1	.	TRBJ2-6	TRBV4-1	TGCGCCAGCAGCCAAGAGCCGGCGACAGGGACCGGGGCCAACGTCCTGACTTTC	CASSQEPATGTGANVLTF
.	.	TRBJ2-3	TRBV9	TGTGCCAGCAGCTCGTCTGGGGGGATGCAGTATTTT	CASSSSGGMQYF
.	.	TRBJ2-5	TRBV20-1	TGCAGTCCCGCAGGGCCATGGTACCAAGAGACCCAGTACTTC	CSPAGPWYQETQYF
.	.	TRBJ1-2	TRBV6-1	TGTGCCAGCAGTGATGGGTACGGGGGCCCTTCTAACTATGGCTACACCTTC	CASSDGYGGPSNYGYTF
.	few	TRBJ1-2	TRBV24-1	TGTGCCACCAGTGGAGGGAAAGCTAACTATGGCTACACCTTC	CATSGGKANYGYTF
.	few	TRBJ2-1	TRBV7-3	TGTGCCAGCAGCTTAAATAAGGACAATGAGCAGTTCTTC	CASSLNKDNEQFF
.	few	TRBJ1-5	TRBV29-1	TGCAGCGTTGCCCGGGACCTTAATCAGCCCCAGCATTTT	CSVARDLNQPQHF
.	few	TRBJ2-3	TRBV29-1	TGCAGCGCCGCGGTAACAGATACGCAGTATTTT	CSAAVTDTQYF
.	.	TRBJ2-2	TRBV7-8	TGTGCCACCACAAAGGCAATGGTCGAAACCGGGGAGCTGTTTTTT	CATTKAMVETGELFF